The 14 T cell receptor beta chains below were found in one sample sequenced in a study of T cell responses to AZD1222 COVID-19 vaccine. Data came from immunoSEQ multiplex PCR; TCRdb stores just in-frame clones and leaves some out. The sample includes about 120,000 clones, 70% to 90% seen only once; the top ten take almost 6.5%. The source was peripheral blood, collected 28 days after the second AZD1222 dose. Source of these receptors: an adult who received the AZD1222 COVID-19 vaccine.

The gene calls are TRBV10-3 and TRBJ1-5; unclear D gene. This CDR3 is 15 amino acids long. Trimming removed 2 bases at V and 3 bases at J, with 11 bases between. Germline loops: CDR1 ENHRY, CDR2 SYGVKD. CDR3 DNA: TGTGCCATCAGTGAGGCGTCAGGTAACAATCAGCCCCAGCATTTT. This gives the protein CAISEASGNNQPQHF.

The J gene is TRBJ2-7, the V gene TRBV9, with D tentatively TRBD1 (6 bases). This CDR3 comprises 14 residues. Trimming removed 4 bases from V and 6 bases from J, with 17 bases in between. Germline V gene lookup returns CDR1 SGDLS and CDR2 YYNGEE. The CDR3 sequence: CASSPRTDLGEQYF. In nucleotides, the CDR3 is TGTGCCAGCAGCCCCCGGACAGACCTGGGCGAGCAGTACTTC.

The genes are TRBV28 and TRBJ2-7; TRBD2 is a possible D gene (7 bases). CDR1 and CDR2 from the germline V gene are MDHEN and SYDVKM. This CDR3 has 14 residues. Deletions cut 10 bases from V and 2 bases from J, with 18 bases between. The CDR3 loop is CATHLGGGPYEQYF. CDR3 coding DNA: TGTGCCACCCATCTAGGGGGGGGTCCCTACGAGCAGTACTTC.

The chain couples TRBV5-8 to TRBJ2-7, with D unresolved. This CDR3 is 14 amino acids long. Germline V gene data show CDR1 as SGHTS and CDR2 as YDEGEE. Trimming took 4 bases from V and 7 from J, leaving 18 bases between them. CDR3 sequence (DNA): TGTGCCAGCAGCCTGCCCGGGCCCCGTGGAGAGCAGTACTTC. Translated: CASSLPGPRGEQYF.

The V and J genes are TRBV5-1 and TRBJ2-3; no reliable D call. Germline-derived CDR1 and CDR2 are SGHRS and YFSETQ. This CDR3 has 14 residues. V was pared by 4 bases and J by 0 bases, with 9 bases between. CDR3 sequence (DNA): TGCGCCAGCAGCCTTCGACCGAGCACAGATACGCAGTATTTT. Its translation: CASSLRPSTDTQYF.

V usage is TRBV4-1 and J usage is TRBJ2-1; the match to TRBD2 covers 8 bases. This CDR3 contains 12 residues. CDR1 is MGHRA, CDR2 YSYEKL, per germline. With V trimmed by 1 base and J by 10 bases, 0 bases remained unmatched. The CDR3 is CASSQGGGEQFF. The CDR3 DNA is TGCGCCAGCAGCCAAGGCGGGGGGGAGCAGTTCTTC.

The rearrangement uses TRBV28 and TRBJ1-2; TRBD1 agrees at 7 bases. Trimming took 5 bases from V and 3 from J; bases not matched to a gene: 12. The CDR3 totals 16 residues. Germline V lookup: CDR1 MDHEN, CDR2 SYDVKM. CDR3 nucleotides: TGTGCCAGCAGTCCCCACGTCAGGGGGGGTGACTATGGCTACACCTTC. Its protein product is CASSPHVRGGDYGYTF.

The chain uses TRBV27 and TRBJ1-1; no clear D. V was shortened by 2 bases and J by 1 base, with 8 bases between the two germline ends. The CDR3 is 14 amino acids. Germline V gene sequence: CDR1 MNHEY, CDR2 SMNVEV (reference sequence). In DNA, the CDR3 is TGTGCCAGCAGTTTAAGGGTTCAGAACACTGAAGCTTTCTTT. Amino acid sequence: CASSLRVQNTEAFF.

The rearrangement joins TRBV11-2 to TRBJ2-7; D not certain. Germline V gene sequence: CDR1 SGHAT, CDR2 FQNNGV. This CDR3 contains 14 residues. Trimming pared 1 base from V and 0 bases from J, leaving 7 bases between. The CDR3 spells CASSLGAHSYEQYF. CDR3 coding DNA: TGTGCCAGCAGCTTAGGGGCCCACTCCTACGAGCAGTACTTC.

The rearrangement joins TRBV7-9 to TRBJ2-2; D unresolved. V lost 5 bases and J 6 bases, leaving 7 bases between the germline ends. CDR3 size: 12 residues. Germline CDR1 and CDR2: SEHNR and FQNEAQ (reference sequence). The CDR3 here is CASSLIPGELFF. The CDR3 DNA reads TGTGCCAGCAGCCTTATCCCCGGGGAGCTGTTTTTT.

V is TRBV7-2 and J is TRBJ2-1; D ambiguous. The CDR3 has 13 amino acids. Germline CDR1 reads SGHTA; CDR2 reads FQGNSA. Trimming pared 1 base from V and 9 bases from J, leaving 10 bases between. This CDR3 is CASSLGGFVEQFF. The CDR3 nucleotides are TGTGCCAGCAGCTTAGGAGGTTTCGTTGAGCAGTTCTTC.

The J gene is TRBJ1-3, the V gene TRBV6-5; D is unresolved. There are 14 residues in the CDR3. V gave up 5 bases and J gave up 0 bases, with 8 bases separating them. CDR1 is MNHEY and CDR2 is SVGAGI in the germline V gene. The CDR3 reads CASSLDISGNTIYF. For the CDR3, the DNA is TGTGCCAGCAGTCTTGACATCTCTGGAAACACCATATATTTT.

This clone was seen repeatedly, ten times or more. The J gene is TRBJ2-7, the V gene TRBV11-2; perhaps TRBD2 as D (6 bases). Germline V gene lookup returns CDR1 SGHAT and CDR2 FQNNGV. V lost 2 bases and J lost 2, with 13 bases in between. This CDR3 spans 15 amino acids. The CDR3 here is CASSLLSWGAYEQYF. DNA for the CDR3: TGTGCCAGCAGCTTACTATCGTGGGGGGCCTACGAGCAGTACTTC. The entire variable domain, with the rest obtained from reference TRBV11-2 and TRBJ2-7, is as follows: EAGVAQSPRYKIIEKRQSVAFWCNPISGHATLYWYQQILGQGPKLLIQFQNNGVVDDSQLPKDRFSAERLKGVDSTLKIQPAKLEDSAVYLCASSLLSWGAYEQYFGPGTRLTVT.

The genes are TRBV27 and TRBJ2-3, with D perhaps given as TRBD1 or TRBD2 (5 bases each). The CDR3 totals 16 residues. Germline V gene lookup returns CDR1 MNHEY and CDR2 SMNVEV (reference sequence). Trimming removed 6 bases from V and 1 base from J, with 17 bases in between. The CDR3 DNA reads TGTGCCAGCAGAGGGTACCAGGGAGTCGGCACAGATACGCAGTATTTT. This encodes CASRGYQGVGTDTQYF.